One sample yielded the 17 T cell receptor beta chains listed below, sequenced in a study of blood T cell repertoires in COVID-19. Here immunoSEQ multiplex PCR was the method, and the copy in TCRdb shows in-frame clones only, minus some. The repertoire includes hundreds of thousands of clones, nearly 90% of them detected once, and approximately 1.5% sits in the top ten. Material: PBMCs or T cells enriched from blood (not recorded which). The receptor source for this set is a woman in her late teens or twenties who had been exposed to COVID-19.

As DNA, the CDR3 is TGTGCCAGCACCACACAGGGGAAGAGGCAGTTCTTC. It yields the protein CASTTQGKRQFF. V and J are TRBV6-5 and TRBJ2-1, with 7 nucleotides matching TRBD1. V shed 7 bases, J shed 12 bases, and the junction held 9 bases outside the gene matches. CDR3 size: 12 residues. The germline CDR1 and CDR2 sequences are MNHEY and SVGAGI.

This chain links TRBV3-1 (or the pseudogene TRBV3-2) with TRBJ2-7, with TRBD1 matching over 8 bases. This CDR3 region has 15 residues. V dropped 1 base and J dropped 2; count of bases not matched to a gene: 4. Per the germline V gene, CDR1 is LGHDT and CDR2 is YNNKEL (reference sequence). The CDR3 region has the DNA TGTGCCAGCAGCCAAGGACAGGGGATCCCCTACGAGCAGTACTTC. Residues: CASSQGQGIPYEQYF.

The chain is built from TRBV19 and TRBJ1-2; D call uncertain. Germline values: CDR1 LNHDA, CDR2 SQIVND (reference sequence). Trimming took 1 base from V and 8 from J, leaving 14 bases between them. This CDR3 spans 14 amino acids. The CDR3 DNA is TGTGCCAGTAGTATAGTGCGGGTAGAAAGCGGCTACACCTTC. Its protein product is CASSIVRVESGYTF.

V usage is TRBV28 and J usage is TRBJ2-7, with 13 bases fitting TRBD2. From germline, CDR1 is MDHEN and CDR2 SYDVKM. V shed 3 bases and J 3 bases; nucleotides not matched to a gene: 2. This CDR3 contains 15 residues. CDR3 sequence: CASSFRLAGGYEQYF. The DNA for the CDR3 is TGTGCCAGCAGTTTCAGACTAGCGGGGGGCTACGAGCAGTACTTC.

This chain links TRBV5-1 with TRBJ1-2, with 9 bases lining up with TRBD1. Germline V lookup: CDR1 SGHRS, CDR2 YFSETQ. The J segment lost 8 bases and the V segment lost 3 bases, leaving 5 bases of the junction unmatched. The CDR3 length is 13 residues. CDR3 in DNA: TGCGCCAGCAGCTCAGGGACAGGGATAGGCTACACCTTC. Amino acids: CASSSGTGIGYTF.

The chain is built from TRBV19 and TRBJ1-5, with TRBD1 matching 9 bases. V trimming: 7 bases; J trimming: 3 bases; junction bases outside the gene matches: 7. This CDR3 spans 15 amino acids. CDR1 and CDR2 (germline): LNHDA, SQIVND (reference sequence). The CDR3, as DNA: TGTGCCAGTACCCCCGGGACAGGGAACAATCAGCCCCAGCATTTT. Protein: CASTPGTGNNQPQHF. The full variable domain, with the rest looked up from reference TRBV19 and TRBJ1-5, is DGGITQSPKYLFRKEGQNVTLSCEQNLNHDAMYWYRQDPGQGLRLIYYSQIVNDFQKGDIAEGYSVSREKKESFPLTVTSAQKNPTAFYLCASTPGTGNNQPQHFGDGTRLSIL.

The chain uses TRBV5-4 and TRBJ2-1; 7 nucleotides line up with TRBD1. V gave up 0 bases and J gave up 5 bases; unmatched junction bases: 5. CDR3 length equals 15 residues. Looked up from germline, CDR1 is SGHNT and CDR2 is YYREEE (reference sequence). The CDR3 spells CASSLGQGVNNEQFF. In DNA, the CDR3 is TGTGCCAGCAGCTTGGGTCAGGGGGTCAACAATGAGCAGTTCTTC. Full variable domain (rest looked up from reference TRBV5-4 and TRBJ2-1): ETGVTQSPTHLIKTRGQQVTLRCSSQSGHNTVSWYQQALGQGPQFIFQYYREEENGRGNFPPRFSGLQFPNYSSELNVNALELDDSALYLCASSLGQGVNNEQFFGPGTRLTVL.

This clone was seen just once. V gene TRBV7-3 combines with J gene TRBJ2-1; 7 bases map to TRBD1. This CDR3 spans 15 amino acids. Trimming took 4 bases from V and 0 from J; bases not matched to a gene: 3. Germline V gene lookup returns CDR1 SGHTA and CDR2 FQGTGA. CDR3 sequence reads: CASSWDRSSYNEQFF. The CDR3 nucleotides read TGTGCCAGCAGCTGGGACAGAAGCTCCTACAATGAGCAGTTCTTC.

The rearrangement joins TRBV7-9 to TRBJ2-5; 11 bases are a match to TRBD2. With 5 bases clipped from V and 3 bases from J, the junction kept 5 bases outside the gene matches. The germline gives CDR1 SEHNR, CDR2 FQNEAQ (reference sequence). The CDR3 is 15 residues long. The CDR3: CASSALGLAEETQYF. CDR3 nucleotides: TGTGCCAGCAGCGCCTTGGGACTAGCGGAAGAGACCCAGTACTTC.

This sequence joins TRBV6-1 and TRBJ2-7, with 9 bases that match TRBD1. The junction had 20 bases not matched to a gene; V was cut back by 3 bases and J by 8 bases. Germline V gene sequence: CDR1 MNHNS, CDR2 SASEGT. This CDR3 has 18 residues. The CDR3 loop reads CASSDPGTGIQTGAQQYF. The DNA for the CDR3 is TGTGCCAGCAGTGATCCCGGGACAGGGATCCAAACTGGAGCTCAGCAGTACTTC.

The CDR3 loop reads CASSLEGLRTSSYEQYF. CDR3 nucleotides: TGTGCCAGCAGCTTAGAGGGACTAAGGACGTCCTCCTACGAGCAGTACTTC. The chain carries TRBV7-2 and TRBJ2-7; 7 nucleotides line up with TRBD2. This CDR3 comprises 17 residues. Germline assignment: CDR1 SGHTA and CDR2 FQGNSA. With 1 base clipped from V and 0 bases from J, the junction kept 9 bases outside the gene matches.

CDR3 sequence reads: CASSVLADTQYF. The CDR3 DNA is TGTGCCAGCAGTGTACTGGCAGATACGCAGTATTTT. The V call is TRBV2, the J call TRBJ2-3; no definite D call. The CDR3 extends over 12 amino acids. CDR1 is SNHLY, CDR2 FYNNEI, per germline. V lost 4 bases and J 4 bases, leaving 6 bases between the germline ends. Full variable domain (outside the CDR3, taken from reference TRBV2 and TRBJ2-3): EPEVTQTPSHQVTQMGQEVILRCVPISNHLYFYWYRQILGQKVEFLVSFYNNEISEKSEIFDDQFSVERPDGSNFTLKIRSTKLEDSAMYFCASSVLADTQYFGPGTRLTVL.

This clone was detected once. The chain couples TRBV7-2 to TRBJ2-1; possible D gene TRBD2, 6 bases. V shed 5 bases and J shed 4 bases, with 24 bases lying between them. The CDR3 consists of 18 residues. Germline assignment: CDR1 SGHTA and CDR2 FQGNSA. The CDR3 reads CASSIWVGGSESYNEQFF. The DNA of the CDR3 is TGTGCCAGCAGCATCTGGGTAGGAGGGAGTGAGTCGTACAATGAGCAGTTCTTC.

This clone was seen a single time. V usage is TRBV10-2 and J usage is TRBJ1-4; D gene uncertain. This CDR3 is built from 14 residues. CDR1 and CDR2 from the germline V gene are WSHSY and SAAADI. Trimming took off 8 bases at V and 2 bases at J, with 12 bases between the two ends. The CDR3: CASGGPATNEKLFF. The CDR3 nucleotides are TGCGCCAGCGGAGGGCCAGCGACTAATGAAAAACTGTTTTTT.

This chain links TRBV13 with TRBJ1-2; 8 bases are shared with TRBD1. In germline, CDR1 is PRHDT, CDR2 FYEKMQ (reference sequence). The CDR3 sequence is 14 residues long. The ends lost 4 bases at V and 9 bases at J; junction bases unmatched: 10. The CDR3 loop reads CASSSTGVPRSYTF. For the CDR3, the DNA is TGTGCCAGCAGCTCGACAGGGGTACCTAGGAGCTACACCTTC.

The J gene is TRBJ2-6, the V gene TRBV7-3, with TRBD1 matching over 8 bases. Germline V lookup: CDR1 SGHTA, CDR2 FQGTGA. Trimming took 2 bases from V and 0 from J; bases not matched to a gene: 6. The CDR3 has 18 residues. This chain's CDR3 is CASSLRDRTSSGANVLTF. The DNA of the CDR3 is TGTGCCAGCAGCTTACGGGACAGGACGAGCTCTGGGGCCAACGTCCTGACTTTC.

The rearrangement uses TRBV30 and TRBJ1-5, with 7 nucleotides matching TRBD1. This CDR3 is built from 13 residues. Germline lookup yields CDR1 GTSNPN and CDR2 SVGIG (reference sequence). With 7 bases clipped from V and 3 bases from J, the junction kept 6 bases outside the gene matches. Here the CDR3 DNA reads TGTGCCTTGGATACAGGGGCCAATCAGCCCCAGCATTTT. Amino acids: CALDTGANQPQHF.